The clone carrying this T cell receptor beta chain has a handful of counts. No antigen is known for it. This CDR3 has 12 residues. The germline gives CDR1 SGHRS, CDR2 YFSETQ. Deletions cut 0 bases from V and 6 bases from J, with 6 bases between. Primers: 60 Vbeta forward and 13 Jbeta reverse. Only in-frame clones appear in the TCRdb table, and some are missing; sequencing was by immunoSEQ multiplex PCR. The table has approximately 130,000 clones, approximately 80% seen once. This record belongs to a study of cytomegalovirus exposure and HLA in healthy donors. Study as a whole: As released early, the data held 65 million to 90 million unique TCRs from HLA-typed donors. Findings and limits, study-wide: V segments that were indistinguishable, TRBV6-2 and TRBV6-3 among them, were omitted from analysis. Reports indicate that TCR beta sequences accurately predicted the HLA-A and HLA-B alleles of most subjects.

This TCR was recovered from a woman aged 40 to 55 in good health and CMV-seronegative. This chain uses TRBV5-1 with TRBJ1-2; a weak D match, TRBD1 (5 bases). Sequencing was done on a sample of PBMCs. CDR3 protein: CASSLEGDGYTF. CDR3 in DNA: TGCGCCAGCAGCTTGGAAGGGGATGGCTACACCTTC.